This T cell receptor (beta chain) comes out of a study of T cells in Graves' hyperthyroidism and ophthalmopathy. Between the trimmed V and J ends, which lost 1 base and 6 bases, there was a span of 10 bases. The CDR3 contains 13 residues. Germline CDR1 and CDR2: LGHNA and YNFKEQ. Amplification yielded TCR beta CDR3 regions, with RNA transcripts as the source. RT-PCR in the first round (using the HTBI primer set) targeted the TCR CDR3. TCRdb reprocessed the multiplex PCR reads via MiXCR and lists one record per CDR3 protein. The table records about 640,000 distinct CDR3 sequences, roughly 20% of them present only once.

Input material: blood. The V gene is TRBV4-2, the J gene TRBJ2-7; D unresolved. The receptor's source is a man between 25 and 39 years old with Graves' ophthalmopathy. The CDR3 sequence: CASSQASGSEQYF. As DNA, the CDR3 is TGTGCCAGCAGCCAAGCGTCAGGTAGCGAGCAGTACTTC.